This T cell receptor beta chain originates from a study of T cell repertoires in cytomegalovirus infection. Turning to the study itself: As its CMV epitopes, the study selected recently identified HLA-C-restricted and well-studied HLA-B-restricted targets. Evidence of both CMV infection and a matching HLA type came from public TCR beta signatures.

TCRdb recomputed calls from the reads with MiXCR, one row per CDR3 protein. The data contain about 900,000 distinct CDR3 sequences, 25% to 40% of them seen just once; the ten biggest clones take up around 15%. This clonotype was counted only a few times. The antigen remains undetermined. V gave up 6 bases and J gave up 1 base, with 15 bases separating them. CDR3 length: 14 amino acids. In germline, CDR1 is SQVTM, CDR2 ANQGSEA. This sequence joins TRBV29-1 and TRBJ1-1; D uncertain. The sequence came from a human donor in good health (CMV status not recorded). Some clones in this sample may be carry-over from other donors' samples. The source was cultured CD8+ T cells from PBMCs, collected from culture after CMV antigen stimulation. The CDR3 here is CSVLLPHRNTEAFF. CDR3 nucleotide sequence: TGCAGCGTGCTACTACCCCATCGGAACACTGAAGCTTTCTTT.